This is a list of T cell receptor beta chains from one sample in a study of T cell clones after liver transplantation. TCRdb's table, derived via immunoSEQ multiplex PCR, lists solely in-frame clones and lacks some. This repertoire shows some 120,000 clones, about nine tenths found once; its top ten account for around 0.86%. The material sequenced was CD4+ T cells from blood, taken 12 months after liver transplant. The receptors here all came from a human patient who received a liver transplant. The T cells may come from the graft donor. CDR3s include the opening cysteine and the closing phenylalanine or tryptophan. Each record gives: clone size, J gene, V gene, CDR3 protein. Expanded clones are given a class, and other clones once, few, many or no size at all.

NA,TRBJ1-1,TRBV7-8,CASSPLWGALNTEAFF
NA,TRBJ2-7,TRBV29-1,CSVAETLLREQYF
NA,TRBJ2-1,TRBV19,CASSTGPNEQFF
NA,TRBJ2-7,TRBV2,CASSFPRGGPREQYF
NA,TRBJ1-5,TRBV27,CASSLQGAASNQPQHF
NA,TRBJ1-4,TRBV28,CASSLLQGGVEKLFF
NA,TRBJ2-7,TRBV7-8,CASSLIVLGPYPSEQYF
NA,TRBJ2-7,TRBV19,CASSEGLAGDEQYF
NA,TRBJ1-1,TRBV7-2,CASSLEFGTKGTEAFF
NA,TRBJ2-1,TRBV18,CASSRGLEAEQFF
NA,TRBJ2-7,TRBV6-5,CASSPTGTSVYEQYF
NA,TRBJ2-3,TRBV29-1,CSGRDRSSTDTQYF
few,TRBJ2-1,TRBV5-1,CASSLRGTSGIGFANEQFF
few,TRBJ1-1,TRBV6-1,CASTSTLPPEAFF
NA,TRBJ1-5,TRBV19,CASSEGIRNQPQHF
NA,TRBJ1-1,TRBV19,CASSLPPVLNTEAFF
NA,TRBJ2-1,TRBV30,CAWSGMPARRKEILGYNEQFF
NA,TRBJ2-2,TRBV7-3,CASSLIGPGGLTGELFF
few,TRBJ1-5,TRBV2,CASSEAGRDQPQHF
once,TRBJ1-4,TRBV28,CASSAPGGGKLFF
few,TRBJ1-1,TRBV6-5,CASSPPQKGRAFF